Presented here are 3 T cell receptor beta chains from one specimen sequenced in a study of cytomegalovirus exposure and HLA in healthy donors. Assay used: immunoSEQ multiplex PCR; TCRdb lists only in-frame clones, some missing. Of 150,000 to 200,000 clones listed, more than 75% are singletons. Sequenced material: PBMCs. The receptor source for this set is a woman under 30 in good health and CMV-seronegative.

V is TRBV7-9 and J is TRBJ1-5; the match to TRBD1 covers 7 bases. The CDR3 totals 17 residues. Germline V gives CDR1 SEHNR, CDR2 FQNEAQ (reference sequence). J was trimmed by 0 bases and V by 0 bases; bases with no gene match: 5. CDR3 DNA sequence: TGTGCCAGCAGCTTAGCGTGGGGACAGACTAGCAATCAGCCCCAGCATTTT. Its translation is CASSLAWGQTSNQPQHF. Together with reference TRBV7-9 and TRBJ1-5, the CDR3 gives the full variable domain: DTGVSQNPRHKITKRGQNVTFRCDPISEHNRLYWYRQTLGQGPEFLTYFQNEAQLEKSRLLSDRFSAERPKGSFSTLEIQRTEQGDSAMYLCASSLAWGQTSNQPQHFGDGTRLSIL.

This chain links TRBV18 with TRBJ2-7; tentatively, D is TRBD1 (6 bases). Germline CDR1 is KGHSH and CDR2 is LQKENI. V lost 0 bases and J lost 6, with 12 bases in between. This CDR3 has 14 residues. The CDR3 DNA reads TGTGCCAGCTCACCACCGGGGACAATATCCGAGCAGTACTTC. Translation gives CASSPPGTISEQYF.

DNA of the CDR3: TGCGCCAGCAGCTACCTAGCGGGATCGGTCGTAGAGACCCAGTACTTC. Amino acid sequence: CASSYLAGSVVETQYF. V and J are TRBV5-1 and TRBJ2-5; 9 bases line up with TRBD2. The CDR3 totals 16 residues. Germline V CDR1 and CDR2: SGHRS, YFSETQ. The J segment lost 4 bases and the V segment lost 3 bases, leaving 10 bases of the junction unmatched.